A single sample gave rise to the 23 T cell receptor beta chains below, sequenced in a study of naive and memory T cell subsets. The beta constant-region primer was an equimolar mix of two oligonucleotides covering TRBC1 and TRBC2. Using its own MiXCR run on the UMI-ligation and nested PCR reads, TCRdb lists one record per CDR3 protein. Of 130,000 to 150,000 distinct CDR3 sequences listed, approximately 15% are singletons. The source material was naive CD4+ T cells from blood. The receptors derive from a human donor in good health.

The chain couples TRBV7-2 to TRBJ2-3; D is unresolved. CDR1 is SGHTA and CDR2 is FQGNSA in the germline V gene. The CDR3 is 13 residues long. Trimming left V 1 base short and J 6 bases short, with 8 bases between. In DNA form, the CDR3 reads TGTGCCAGCAGCTTAGATCAATTGGATACGCAGTATTTT. As protein: CASSLDQLDTQYF.

This clonotype was seen only a few times. The rearrangement uses TRBV5-5 and TRBJ1-1; D is unclear. V shed 2 bases and J shed 1 base, with 6 bases lying between them. This CDR3 spans 13 amino acids. The germline CDR1 and CDR2 sequences are SGHKS and YYEKEE (reference sequence). In DNA form, the CDR3 reads TGTGCCAGCAGCTTTGAACCGAACACTGAAGCTTTCTTT. It specifies CASSFEPNTEAFF.

This clonotype appeared once. V and J are TRBV5-8 and TRBJ2-7; unclear D gene. Trimming took 4 bases from V and 1 from J, leaving 15 bases between them. The CDR3 contains 15 residues. The germline gives CDR1 SGHTS, CDR2 YDEGEE. The CDR3 bases are TGTGCCAGCAGCGCCCGCCCTGGGGTTTCCTACGAGCAGTACTTC. Translated, it gives CASSARPGVSYEQYF.

In its sample, this clonotype was seen a few times. The chain's CDR3 is CASSLGQENTEAFF. The CDR3 coding sequence is TGCGCCAGCAGCTTGGGACAGGAGAACACTGAAGCTTTCTTT. The chain recombines TRBV5-1 with TRBJ1-1; perhaps TRBD1 as D (6 bases). Trimming shortened V by 0 bases and J by 1 base, and 7 bases separated the two germline ends. This CDR3 contains 14 residues. Germline V CDR1 and CDR2: SGHRS, YFSETQ.

This chain links TRBV20-1 with TRBJ2-1; 7 bases are shared with TRBD2. CDR3 size: 12 residues. The J segment lost 5 bases and the V segment lost 5 bases, leaving 3 bases of the junction unmatched. Germline V lookup: CDR1 DFQATT, CDR2 SNEGSKA (reference sequence). The CDR3 loop reads CSAGTTHNEQFF. The CDR3 bases are TGCAGTGCTGGGACTACTCACAATGAGCAGTTCTTC.

The gene calls are TRBV10-3 and TRBJ2-7; the D is unclear. The V gene's germline CDR1 is ENHRY and CDR2 SYGVKD. V lost 5 bases, J lost 4 bases, and 15 bases lay in between. The CDR3 is made up of 14 amino acids. CDR3 in amino acids: CAISPSVISYEQYF. In DNA form, the CDR3 reads TGTGCCATCAGTCCCTCGGTCATATCTTACGAGCAGTACTTC.

This clonotype was seen more than once but under ten times. V is TRBV7-2 and J is TRBJ1-3; D unresolved. Germline CDR1 reads SGHTA; CDR2 reads FQGNSA. The V end was cut by 1 base, the J end by 2 bases, with 12 bases between. The CDR3 spans 16 residues. This chain's CDR3 is CASSLGRSVTGNTIYF. The CDR3 nucleotides read TGTGCCAGCAGCTTAGGGCGTAGCGTGACTGGAAACACCATATATTTT. Full variable domain (outside the CDR3, taken from reference TRBV7-2 and TRBJ1-3): GAGVSQSPSNKVTEKGKDVELRCDPISGHTALYWYRQSLGQGLEFLIYFQGNSAPDKSGLPSDRFSAERTGGSVSTLTIQRTQQEDSAVYLCASSLGRSVTGNTIYFGEGSWLTVV.

V gene TRBV10-3 combines with J gene TRBJ1-5; no clear D gene. Trimming took off 4 bases at V and 0 bases at J, with 7 bases between the two ends. The CDR3 runs to 14 residues. CDR1 is ENHRY and CDR2 is SYGVKD in the germline V gene. The CDR3 reads CAISGGTSNQPQHF. The CDR3 coding sequence is TGTGCCATCAGTGGTGGCACTAGCAATCAGCCCCAGCATTTT.

This clonotype was seen ten or more times. The V gene is TRBV7-8, the J gene TRBJ2-7; a possible D gene is TRBD1 (5 bases). The CDR3 covers 14 residues. Trimming removed 6 bases from V and 4 bases from J, with 16 bases in between. The germline V gene has CDR1 SGHVS and CDR2 FQNEAQ. The CDR3 spells CASSELDTGYEQYF. DNA for the CDR3: TGTGCCAGCAGTGAATTGGACACCGGTTACGAGCAGTACTTC.

The chain uses TRBV7-6 and TRBJ2-5; the match to TRBD2 covers 10 bases. J gave up 5 bases and V 6 bases, and 9 bases lay outside the gene matches. The germline CDR1 and CDR2 sequences are SGHVS and FNYEAQ. This CDR3 comprises 15 residues. The CDR3 region is CASRFSGRSLETQYF. The CDR3 DNA reads TGTGCCAGCAGATTTAGCGGGAGGAGTCTGGAGACCCAGTACTTC.

The rearrangement links TRBV11-2 to TRBJ2-1; 10 bases fit TRBD2. With 6 bases clipped from V and 8 bases from J, the junction kept 25 bases outside the gene matches. Germline values: CDR1 SGHAT, CDR2 FQNNGV. The CDR3 has 20 residues. For the CDR3, the DNA is TGTGCCAGCAGTAAAGAAGAGGGGAAGGGGGGAGCCAGCGGGAGGGATGAGCAGTTCTTC. Protein: CASSKEEGKGGASGRDEQFF. The full variable domain, its missing parts supplied by reference TRBV11-2 and TRBJ2-1, is EAGVAQSPRYKIIEKRQSVAFWCNPISGHATLYWYQQILGQGPKLLIQFQNNGVVDDSQLPKDRFSAERLKGVDSTLKIQPAKLEDSAVYLCASSKEEGKGGASGRDEQFFGPGTRLTVL.

This clonotype was picked up a small number of times. The gene calls are TRBV19 and TRBJ2-3; 12 nucleotides align to TRBD2. The ends lost 4 bases at V and 6 bases at J; junction bases unmatched: 17. The CDR3 is made up of 19 amino acids. Germline V gene data show CDR1 as LNHDA and CDR2 as SQIVND (reference sequence). CDR3 protein: CASSTTSGRPSSYSDTQYF. The CDR3, as DNA: TGTGCCAGTAGTACGACTAGCGGGAGACCTTCGTCTTATTCGGATACGCAGTATTTT.

The chain is built from TRBV11-2 and TRBJ2-3; 10 positions agree with TRBD2. With V trimmed by 3 bases and J by 3 bases, 12 bases remained unmatched. This CDR3 spans 18 amino acids. The germline V gene has CDR1 SGHAT and CDR2 FQNNGV. This CDR3 is CASSLRTSGSWGTDTQYF. The DNA for the CDR3 is TGTGCCAGCAGCTTGAGGACTAGCGGATCCTGGGGGACAGATACGCAGTATTTT.

This rearrangement joins TRBV11-3 to TRBJ2-5; unclear D gene. CDR1 is SGHNT and CDR2 is YENEEA in the germline V gene. V lost 1 base and J lost 5, with 5 bases in between. This CDR3 contains 12 residues. The DNA of the CDR3 is TGTGCCAGCAGCTTAGGATCCGAGACCCAGTACTTC. This gives the protein CASSLGSETQYF.

This clonotype has only a few counts. The rearrangement uses TRBV4-1 and TRBJ1-2; D not certain. The CDR3 is 19 amino acids. V shed 0 bases and J shed 2 bases, with 22 bases lying between them. Germline V gene lookup returns CDR1 MGHRA and CDR2 YSYEKL. CDR3 protein: CASSQDTTVTMVPNYGYTF. CDR3 DNA: TGCGCCAGCAGCCAAGATACAACAGTAACTATGGTCCCGAACTATGGCTACACCTTC.

The J gene is TRBJ1-2, the V gene TRBV25-1; unclear D gene. The CDR3 consists of 15 residues. Germline V gene lookup returns CDR1 MGHDK and CDR2 SYGVNS. V shed 2 bases and J shed 1 base, with 11 bases lying between them. The CDR3, as DNA: TGTGCCAGCAGTGAAACCCGACCCTATAACTATGGCTACACCTTC. Protein product: CASSETRPYNYGYTF.

This clonotype occurred a few times. The chain couples TRBV2 to TRBJ2-5, with 15 bases matching TRBD2. Per the germline V gene, CDR1 is SNHLY and CDR2 is FYNNEI. Losses at the gene ends were 7 bases for V and 5 bases for J; bases not matched to a gene: 11. The CDR3 is 17 residues long. CDR3 coding DNA: TGTGCCAGCAAGGAAGGACTAGCGGGAGGGCCTGGGGAGACCCAGTACTTC. Its protein is CASKEGLAGGPGETQYF.

In this sample, this clonotype turned up many times. The V and J genes are TRBV11-2 and TRBJ2-3, with 7 bases lining up with TRBD1. The CDR3 is made up of 16 amino acids. The trim removed 4 bases at V and 4 bases at J, leaving 11 bases unmatched. The V gene's germline CDR1 is SGHAT and CDR2 FQNNGV. The CDR3 here is CASSSQSGTVADTQYF. CDR3 coding DNA: TGTGCCAGCAGCTCCCAGTCCGGGACAGTTGCAGATACGCAGTATTTT.

The CDR3 nucleotides read TGTGCCAGCAGTTACCGTCAGATAAACACTGAAGCTTTCTTT. Its protein is CASSYRQINTEAFF. This rearrangement joins TRBV6-5 to TRBJ1-1; unclear D gene. This CDR3 contains 14 residues. V was clipped by 2 bases and J by 2 bases, with 9 bases between them. Germline CDR1 reads MNHEY; CDR2 reads SVGAGI.

The V and J genes are TRBV3-1 and TRBJ2-4, with 8 bases identical to TRBD1. The CDR3 is 11 amino acids. Germline CDR1 is LGHDT and CDR2 is YNNKEL (reference sequence). J lost 11 bases, V lost 4 bases, and 1 base had no gene match. The CDR3 loop is CASSRTGFQYF. CDR3 nucleotide sequence: TGTGCCAGCAGCCGGACAGGGTTTCAGTACTTC.

This clonotype was picked up a small number of times. As DNA, the CDR3 is TGTGCCAGCAGTAACTGGTACGAGCAGTACTTC. Translation: CASSNWYEQYF. The gene calls are TRBV6-2 or TRBV6-3 and TRBJ2-7; D gene uncertain. Trimming stripped 5 bases from V and 4 bases from J, with 6 bases between. This CDR3 has 11 amino acids. Germline values: CDR1 MNHEY, CDR2 SVGEGT.

This clonotype appeared a few times. The chain carries TRBV12-3 or TRBV12-4 and TRBJ2-1; TRBD1 agrees at 12 bases. Germline trimming cut 5 bases from V and 8 bases from J; bases unmatched to any gene: 7. This CDR3 has 15 amino acids. This CDR3 reads CASSIYGTGGDEQFF. The CDR3 DNA reads TGTGCCAGCAGTATTTATGGGACAGGGGGCGATGAGCAGTTCTTC.

The V and J genes are TRBV6-6 and TRBJ2-7, with D unresolved. With 2 bases removed from V and 6 bases from J, the gap between germline ends came to 20 bases. Germline V CDR1 and CDR2: MNHNY, SVGAGI (reference sequence). The length of the CDR3 is 16 residues. The CDR3 loop reads CASSYADTGSRGEQYF. The CDR3 DNA is TGTGCCAGCAGTTACGCAGATACCGGGTCGAGAGGCGAGCAGTACTTC.